Reported below is one TCR beta chain. The antigen remains undetermined. Measured with immunoSEQ multiplex PCR; TCRdb has only the in-frame clones, and not every one. The sample consists of fewer than 35,000 clones, roughly 87% of them appearing once. This sample stems from a study of OX40 agonist ivuxolimab in advanced cancers. Overall study results and limits: The authors also found low normalized T-cell clonal expansion in some nonresponders.

Per the germline V gene, CDR1 is MNHNS and CDR2 is SASEGT. The CDR3 length is 14 residues. V lost 3 bases and J lost 7, with 12 bases in between. V gene TRBV6-1 combines with J gene TRBJ2-2, with D possibly TRBD2 on 7 matching bases. Sequenced here: CD4+ or CD8+ T cells sorted from blood, sampled in a trial of the OX40 agonist ivuxolimab. The TCR originated in an adult with an advanced solid tumor such as melanoma, head and neck, liver or kidney cancer. CDR3 loop: CASSEQGRGGELFF. The CDR3 coding sequence is TGTGCCAGCAGTGAGCAGGGGAGGGGCGGGGAGCTGTTTTTT.